This is a list of T cell receptor beta chains from one sample in a study of T cells in Graves' hyperthyroidism and ophthalmopathy. MiXCR, run by TCRdb on the multiplex PCR reads, gives a single entry per CDR3 protein. Seen here are approximately 400,000 distinct CDR3 sequences, approximately 13% observed once, and the top ten hold less than 25%. The specimen sequenced was blood. The receptors derive from a man in his thirties or forties with Graves' hyperthyroidism that later progressed to Graves' ophthalmopathy. The CDR3 runs from the conserved cysteine through the conserved F or W. A D gene is named only where the DNA matches it firmly. A row's size may be missing; if present it is once, few, many or a size class.

j_call clone_size v_call d_call cdr3_aa cdr3_nt
TRBJ2-1 - TRBV25-1 - CASSGVVGSYNEQFF TGTGCCAGCAGTGGCGTGGTGGGCTCCTACAATGAGCAGTTCTTC
TRBJ2-7 many TRBV3-1 - CASSQDFGGVGGEQYF TGTGCCAGCAGCCAAGATTTTGGAGGGGTTGGAGGCGAGCAGTACTTC
TRBJ2-1 - TRBV6-4 - CASSDSGGQGYNEQFF TGTGCCAGCAGTGACTCCGGGGGGCAAGGTTACAATGAGCAGTTCTTC
TRBJ1-6 many TRBV2 TRBD1 CASSDVEGAFNSPLHF TGTGCCAGCAGTGACGTAGAGGGGGCCTTTAATTCACCCCTCCACTTT
TRBJ2-2 - TRBV28 - CASTLIRVTGELFF TGTGCCAGCACCCTTATCCGGGTCACCGGGGAGCTGTTTTTT
TRBJ2-3 many TRBV13 TRBD1 CASTPADRDSDTQYF TGTGCCAGCACCCCAGCGGACAGGGACTCAGATACGCAGTATTTT
TRBJ2-5 few TRBV6-2/TRBV6-3 - CASTPYQETQYF TGTGCCAGCACTCCGTACCAAGAGACCCAGTACTTC
TRBJ1-5 - TRBV6-1 - CASSTGQFNQPQHF TGTGCCAGCAGTACAGGACAGTTCAATCAGCCCCAGCATTTT
TRBJ1-6 once TRBV18 - CASSPREGVYNSPLHF TGTGCCAGCTCACCTCGGGAGGGGGTGTATAATTCACCCCTCCACTTT
TRBJ1-4 many TRBV7-9 - CASSSTGGQDEKLFF TGTGCCAGCAGCTCCACCGGGGGGCAGGATGAAAAACTGTTTTTT
TRBJ2-1 few TRBV12-3/TRBV12-4 TRBD2 CASRPSGGPSYNEQFF TGTGCCAGCAGACCGAGCGGGGGGCCCTCCTACAATGAGCAGTTCTTC
TRBJ2-7 many TRBV5-1 - CASSPAGINSYEQYF TGCGCCAGCAGCCCGGCTGGGATAAACTCCTACGAGCAGTACTTC
TRBJ1-1 - TRBV18 TRBD1 CVSSPDRGTEAFF TGTGTCAGCTCGCCAGACAGGGGCACTGAAGCTTTCTTT
TRBJ2-3 many TRBV20-1 - CSARVQGGGTDTQYF TGCAGTGCTAGAGTACAGGGAGGTGGCACAGATACGCAGTATTTT
TRBJ2-3 many TRBV5-5 TRBD2 CASRPPSGGMVDTQYF TGTGCCAGCAGACCTCCTAGCGGGGGGATGGTAGATACGCAGTATTTT
TRBJ1-1 - TRBV5-6 - CASTKLSGNTEAFF TGTGCCAGCACCAAGCTATCAGGTAACACTGAAGCTTTCTTT
TRBJ2-3 many TRBV6-2/TRBV6-3 TRBD2 CASSYHLLAGGSTDTQYF TGTGCCAGCAGTTACCACCTTTTAGCGGGGGGATCCACAGATACGCAGTATTTT
TRBJ1-5 many TRBV20-1 - CSARDPENLPQHF TGCAGTGCTAGAGATCCCGAAAACCTGCCCCAGCATTTT
TRBJ2-1 - TRBV5-5 TRBD2 CASSQPGLAGNNEQFF TGTGCCAGCAGCCAGCCGGGACTAGCGGGGAACAATGAGCAGTTCTTC
TRBJ2-7 many TRBV28 TRBD2 CASSSQGLAGRYEQYF TGTGCCAGCAGTTCCCAGGGACTAGCGGGGCGCTACGAGCAGTACTTC
TRBJ1-1 many TRBV30 - CAWSVTGPTEAFF TGTGCCTGGAGTGTGACAGGTCCCACTGAAGCTTTCTTT
TRBJ1-1 - TRBV9 - CASSASMGNTEAFF TGTGCCAGCAGCGCCTCGATGGGGAACACTGAAGCTTTCTTT
TRBJ2-7 few TRBV18 - CASSPRRAGEQYF TGTGCCAGCTCACCGAGGAGGGCAGGGGAGCAGTACTTC
TRBJ2-6 many TRBV12-5 - CASGDDEPSGANVLTF TGTGCTAGTGGAGATGACGAGCCCTCTGGGGCCAACGTCCTGACTTTC
TRBJ2-2 many TRBV7-2 - CASSLELSGELFF TGTGCCAGCAGCTTAGAACTCTCCGGGGAGCTGTTTTTT
TRBJ2-1 - TRBV3-1 - CASSQRGPWQFF TGTGCCAGCAGCCAACGGGGACCGTGGCAGTTCTTC
TRBJ1-4 many TRBV28 - CASSFARGEKLFF TGTGCCAGCAGTTTTGCCAGAGGTGAAAAACTGTTTTTT
TRBJ1-1 few TRBV9 TRBD1 CASSSGQGALGTEAFF TGTGCCAGCAGCTCAGGACAGGGGGCTTTGGGCACTGAAGCTTTCTTT
TRBJ2-2 many TRBV7-9 - CASSSPTLSTGELFF TGTGCCAGCAGCTCCCCCACTCTTTCCACCGGGGAGCTGTTTTTT
TRBJ1-5 many TRBV6-1 - CASSELQTFSNQPQHF TGTGCCAGCAGTGAATTACAGACATTTAGCAATCAGCCCCAGCATTTT
TRBJ1-1 few TRBV5-8 - CASSLSGEGAFF TGTGCCAGCAGCTTGTCGGGGGAGGGAGCTTTCTTT
TRBJ1-4 many TRBV20-1 TRBD1 CSAREGTGGEKLFF TGCAGTGCTAGAGAGGGGACAGGGGGAGAAAAACTGTTTTTT
TRBJ1-2 many TRBV20-1 - CSARAQLNGYTF TGCAGTGCTAGAGCACAGCTTAACGGCTACACCTTC
TRBJ2-7 few TRBV30 TRBD2 CAWSAWGLALSYEQYF TGTGCCTGGAGTGCTTGGGGACTAGCGTTGTCCTACGAGCAGTACTTC
TRBJ1-3 once TRBV3-1 - CASSQGLDTIYF TGTGCCAGCAGCCAAGGTCTAGACACCATATATTTT
TRBJ1-3 - TRBV29-1 - CSVPGTWGNTIYF TGCAGCGTTCCCGGGACCTGGGGAAACACCATATATTTT
TRBJ1-2 many TRBV28 TRBD1 CASSSGGNYGYTF TGTGCCAGCAGTTCAGGGGGCAACTATGGCTACACCTTC
TRBJ2-3 few TRBV5-1 TRBD2 CASSSSSGEMDTQYF TGCGCCAGCAGCTCATCTAGCGGGGAGATGGATACGCAGTATTTT
TRBJ2-1 - TRBV2 TRBD2 CATRRGGVYNEQFF TGTGCCACCCGGCGGGGGGGCGTCTACAATGAGCAGTTCTTC
TRBJ2-3 many TRBV11-3 - CASRPDSRSMGTDTQYF TGTGCCAGCAGACCTGACTCTCGGTCGATGGGCACAGATACGCAGTATTTT
TRBJ1-2 many TRBV24-1 - CATSDFTRADGYTF TGTGCCACCAGTGATTTTACCAGGGCGGATGGCTACACCTTC
TRBJ2-7 - TRBV7-9 TRBD2 CASSFSGLAVLGVEQYF TGTGCCAGCAGCTTTTCCGGACTAGCGGTCCTTGGGGTCGAGCAGTACTTC
TRBJ2-5 many TRBV3-1 - CASSQEQARETQYF TGTGCCAGCAGCCAAGAACAAGCGAGGGAGACCCAGTACTTC
TRBJ1-5 - TRBV20-1 - CSATQINSNQPQHF TGCAGTGCAACGCAGATCAATAGCAATCAGCCCCAGCATTTT
TRBJ2-7 - TRBV9 TRBD2 CASNPGTSDYEQYF TGTGCCAGCAACCCCGGGACTAGCGACTACGAGCAGTACTTC
TRBJ1-3 - TRBV12-3/TRBV12-4 - CASSLARGLGGNTIYF TGTGCCAGCAGTTTAGCCCGCGGGTTGGGGGGAAACACCATATATTTT
TRBJ2-5 - TRBV29-1 TRBD1 CSVEDRGEGAETQYF TGCAGCGTTGAAGATCGAGGCGAGGGGGCAGAGACCCAGTACTTC
TRBJ2-3 many TRBV7-8 TRBD2 CASSTLLASGGAGDTQYF TGTGCCAGCAGCACCCTGCTGGCTAGCGGGGGGGCCGGAGATACGCAGTATTTT
TRBJ2-5 - TRBV10-2 TRBD1 CASVGLDRGGFEETQYF TGCGCCAGCGTTGGGTTAGACAGGGGCGGTTTTGAAGAGACCCAGTACTTC